The entry that follows covers one T cell receptor (beta chain) sequence. Profiled with immunoSEQ multiplex PCR; TCRdb holds only in-frame clones, not every one. This repertoire shows about 480,000 clones, roughly 89% found once; its top ten account for about 8.2%. This sample stems from a study of blood T cell repertoires in COVID-19. With 4 bases clipped from V and 5 bases from J, the junction kept 3 bases outside the gene matches. The CDR3 spans 13 residues. Germline V lookup: CDR1 SGHRS, CDR2 YFSETQ. The chain has TRBV5-1 and TRBJ2-5; 9 bases map to TRBD2. The TCR comes from a woman aged 50 to 60 with COVID-19, enrolled during active disease. The sample comprised peripheral blood. CDR3 DNA: TGCGCCAGCAGCCTAGCGGGGAAGGAGACCCAGTACTTC. Protein sequence: CASSLAGKETQYF.